A selection of T cell receptor beta chains follows, all from one sample in a study of shared clonotypes between healthy human individuals. Libraries were prepared by immunoSEQ multiplex PCR; TCRdb keeps only in-frame clonotypes and omits some of them. The data show more than 900,000 clones, with approximately 78% seen just once and 0.5% to 0.65% held by the top ten. Sample: memory CD4+ T cells from PBMCs. Receptor source: a man between 18 and 29 years old in good health. Some clones in this sample may be carry-over from other donors' samples. CDR3s include the opening cysteine and the closing phenylalanine or tryptophan. D genes are given only for firm matches. Some rows mark clone size as missing; the rest say once, few, many or name a class of expanded clone.

D gene,J gene,V gene,clone size,CDR3 protein,CDR3 DNA
.,TRBJ2-5,TRBV7-2,.,CASSLAGAQETQYF,TGTGCCAGCAGCTTAGCCGGGGCACAAGAGACCCAGTACTTC
.,TRBJ2-1,TRBV13,once,CASSSRGQRLFF,TGTGCCAGCAGCTCCCGGGGTCAGAGGCTGTTCTTC
.,TRBJ2-5,TRBV4-2,many,CASSQGSGGGEETQYF,TGTGCCAGCAGCCAAGGATCCGGAGGGGGAGAAGAGACCCAGTACTTC
.,TRBJ1-3,TRBV6-6,once,CASSYGPPGNTIYF,TGTGCCAGCAGTTACGGACCCCCTGGAAACACCATATATTTT
TRBD2,TRBJ2-1,TRBV28,.,CASTPLGLAGGSSYNEQFF,TGTGCCAGCACCCCCTTGGGACTAGCGGGAGGGAGCTCCTACAATGAGCAGTTCTTC
.,TRBJ1-5,TRBV7-9,.,CASSLGGLQPQHF,TGTGCCAGCAGCTTAGGGGGCCTTCAGCCCCAGCATTTT
.,TRBJ2-1,TRBV21-1,.,CASSKALCAREPGNEQFF,TGTGCCAGCAGCAAAGCGCTGTGCGCCAGGGAACCCGGCAATGAGCAGTTCTTC
TRBD1,TRBJ1-5,TRBV28,.,CASPPRQGESRQPQHF,TGTGCCAGCCCCCCAAGACAGGGGGAATCTAGACAGCCCCAGCATTTT
.,TRBJ2-1,TRBV28,.,CASSRAGSPYDEQFF,TGTGCCAGCAGTCGAGCGGGTTCGCCCTACGATGAGCAGTTCTTC
.,TRBJ1-1,TRBV10-3,few,CAISKTPLAEAFF,TGTGCCATCAGTAAGACACCTTTGGCTGAAGCTTTCTTT
.,TRBJ2-1,TRBV11-2,few,CASSFRLSYNEQFF,TGTGCCAGCAGCTTCCGCTTATCCTACAATGAGCAGTTCTTC
TRBD1,TRBJ2-7,TRBV28,once,CASSTTGGLREQYF,TGTGCCAGCAGTACGACAGGGGGATTAAGGGAGCAGTACTTC
TRBD1,TRBJ2-4,TRBV15,once,CATSRDRRQGGNIQYF,TGTGCCACCAGCAGAGATCGCCGACAGGGGGGAAACATTCAGTACTTC
TRBD1,TRBJ1-6,TRBV27,.,CASSSSGGGKTLHF,TGTGCCAGCAGTTCGTCAGGGGGCGGAAAGACCCTCCACTTT
TRBD1,TRBJ2-5,TRBV30,.,CAWSSDRAETQYF,TGTGCCTGGAGTTCGGACAGGGCGGAGACCCAGTACTTC
TRBD1,TRBJ1-1,TRBV7-9,.,CASSTGQGVGYTEAFF,TGTGCCAGCAGCACGGGACAGGGGGTAGGGTACACTGAAGCTTTCTTT
TRBD2,TRBJ2-3,TRBV4-3,.,CASSQDFSGGSTDTQYF,TGCGCCAGCAGCCAAGACTTTAGCGGGGGTAGCACAGATACGCAGTATTTT
.,TRBJ1-1,TRBV6-4,.,CASRRSGGVQEDEAFF,TGTGCCAGCAGACGATCTGGCGGGGTTCAGGAAGATGAAGCTTTCTTT
TRBD1,TRBJ1-1,TRBV29-1,few,CSVVGTGTEAFF,TGCAGCGTTGTGGGGACAGGTACTGAAGCTTTCTTT
.,TRBJ1-5,TRBV5-5,.,CASSSDSNQPQHF,TGTGCCAGCAGCTCAGATAGCAATCAGCCCCAGCATTTT
.,TRBJ2-7,TRBV20-1,few,CSATEYYEQYF,TGCAGTGCTACTGAATACTACGAGCAGTACTTC
TRBD1,TRBJ1-1,TRBV5-4,.,CASSRNYQGDTEAFF,TGTGCCAGCAGCCGGAATTATCAGGGGGACACTGAAGCTTTCTTT
.,TRBJ1-4,TRBV5-1,.,CASSFDPGEKLFF,TGCGCCAGCAGCTTCGATCCGGGGGAAAAACTGTTTTTT
TRBD1,TRBJ2-3,TRBV5-1,.,CASSLDAGGSGDTQYF,TGCGCCAGCAGCTTGGATGCAGGGGGCTCAGGAGATACGCAGTATTTT
.,TRBJ2-6,TRBV5-1,.,CASSLALSSGANVLTF,TGCGCCAGCAGCTTGGCCCTTAGCTCTGGGGCCAACGTCCTGACTTTC
.,TRBJ2-3,TRBV9,many,CASSASESRADTQYF,TGTGCCAGCAGCGCAAGCGAGTCTAGGGCCGATACGCAGTATTTT
.,TRBJ1-1,TRBV9,.,CASSVGTGTVSNTEAFF,TGTGCCAGCAGCGTAGGTACAGGGACGGTTTCGAACACTGAAGCTTTCTTT
.,TRBJ1-3,TRBV7-2,.,CASSLGRGSGNTIYF,TGTGCCAGCAGCTTAGGAAGGGGGTCAGGAAACACCATATATTTT
.,TRBJ2-3,TRBV5-4,.,CASSLQRGTDTQYF,TGTGCCAGCAGCTTGCAACGGGGCACAGATACGCAGTATTTT
.,TRBJ1-2,TRBV9,few,CASSVGQRSGYTF,TGTGCCAGCAGCGTAGGCCAAAGAAGTGGCTACACCTTC
TRBD1,TRBJ2-2,TRBV18,.,CASSPDRAGIGELFF,TGTGCCAGCTCACCAGACAGGGCTGGAATCGGGGAGCTGTTTTTT
TRBD1,TRBJ1-5,TRBV7-9,.,CASSLAGGGTGSNQPQHF,TGTGCCAGCAGCTTAGCAGGAGGGGGCACAGGGAGCAATCAGCCCCAGCATTTT
TRBD1,TRBJ1-2,TRBV6-1,.,CASRGQGYGYTF,TGTGCCAGCAGGGGACAGGGGTATGGCTACACCTTC
TRBD2,TRBJ2-7,TRBV7-8,.,CASGNPKGLLSYEQYF,TGTGCCAGCGGAAATCCAAAGGGACTACTATCCTACGAGCAGTACTTC
.,TRBJ2-2,TRBV29-1,.,CSVGSGLYTGELFF,TGCAGCGTCGGGAGTGGGCTTTACACCGGGGAGCTGTTTTTT
.,TRBJ1-1,TRBV7-9,.,CASSSRVTEAFF,TGTGCCAGCAGCTCCAGGGTCACTGAAGCTTTCTTT
.,TRBJ2-5,TRBV28,.,CASSYRAARQETQYF,TGTGCCAGCAGTTATAGGGCTGCTCGACAAGAGACCCAGTACTTC
TRBD2,TRBJ2-7,TRBV7-8,many,CASSPAGGDEQYF,TGTGCCAGCAGCCCCGCGGGGGGTGACGAGCAGTACTTC
.,TRBJ1-5,TRBV6-1,.,CASSEAPQPQHF,TGTGCCAGCAGTGAAGCCCCTCAGCCCCAGCATTTT
TRBD2,TRBJ2-7,TRBV7-3,few,CASSASSGLAITEQYF,TGTGCCAGCAGCGCATCGTCGGGACTAGCGATCACCGAGCAGTACTTC
.,TRBJ2-1,TRBV7-3,.,CASSLQPGTSNEQFF,TGTGCCAGCAGCTTACAGCCGGGTACATCCAATGAGCAGTTCTTC
.,TRBJ1-1,TRBV19,.,CASSIPGSTEAFF,TGTGCCAGTAGTATTCCGGGAAGCACTGAAGCTTTCTTT
TRBD1,TRBJ1-2,TRBV28,.,CASSDLLGQGHYGYTF,TGTGCCAGCAGTGACCTTCTGGGACAGGGGCACTATGGCTACACCTTC
.,TRBJ1-1,TRBV4-1,.,CASSLMSGSSEAFF,TGCGCCAGCAGCCTAATGTCTGGGTCCTCTGAAGCTTTCTTT
.,TRBJ2-1,TRBV4-2,once,CASSPTRNDNEQFF,TGTGCCAGCAGCCCGACTAGGAACGACAATGAGCAGTTCTTC
TRBD1,TRBJ1-4,TRBV4-3,once,CASSQDSTGRNEKLFF,TGCGCCAGCAGCCAAGACTCGACAGGGAGAAATGAAAAACTGTTTTTT
.,TRBJ2-3,TRBV10-3,.,CAISDRSTDTQYF,TGTGCCATCAGTGATAGATCCACAGATACGCAGTATTTT
.,TRBJ2-3,TRBV2,few,CASSEDRVTQYF,TGTGCCAGCAGTGAGGACCGCGTAACGCAGTATTTT
TRBD2,TRBJ2-7,TRBV6-6,.,CASSFLPGLAGYEQYF,TGTGCCAGCAGCTTCTTACCGGGACTAGCGGGTTACGAGCAGTACTTC
TRBD1,TRBJ2-7,TRBV19,.,CPRGQAYEQYF,TGTCCTCGGGGACAGGCCTACGAGCAGTACTTC
TRBD1,TRBJ1-4,TRBV4-2,.,CASSQGQGVVDEKLFF,TGTGCCAGCAGCCAAGGACAGGGGGTGGTTGATGAAAAACTGTTTTTT
.,TRBJ2-1,TRBV28,.,CASSLPHRYNEQFF,TGTGCCAGCAGTTTACCCCACCGGTACAATGAGCAGTTCTTC
.,TRBJ1-5,TRBV5-6,.,CASSFAAGSNQPQHF,TGTGCCAGCAGCTTTGCCGCGGGGAGCAATCAGCCCCAGCATTTT
TRBD2,TRBJ2-2,TRBV28,.,CASSRMAAGGTGELFF,TGTGCCAGCAGCCGTATGGCGGCGGGAGGAACCGGGGAGCTGTTTTTT
TRBD1,TRBJ2-2,TRBV11-3,.,CASSGQGTGELFF,TGTGCCAGCAGCGGACAGGGTACCGGGGAGCTGTTTTTT
TRBD1,TRBJ1-1,TRBV5-1,.,CASSFNWLQGAEAFF,TGCGCCAGCAGCTTTAACTGGCTACAGGGGGCTGAAGCTTTCTTT
TRBD2,TRBJ2-5,TRBV5-1,many,CASSLAPGGQETQYF,TGCGCCAGCAGCTTGGCCCCGGGGGGCCAAGAGACCCAGTACTTC
.,TRBJ2-3,TRBV6-1,.,CASSETIWTADTQYF,TGTGCCAGCAGTGAAACCATTTGGACGGCAGATACGCAGTATTTT
.,TRBJ2-7,TRBV6-1,.,CASSEGGAVYYEQYF,TGTGCCAGCAGTGAAGGTGGGGCGGTTTACTACGAGCAGTACTTC
TRBD2,TRBJ2-7,TRBV11-2,.,CASSSLAGGLVYEQYF,TGTGCCAGCAGCTCCCTAGCGGGAGGGCTCGTCTACGAGCAGTACTTC